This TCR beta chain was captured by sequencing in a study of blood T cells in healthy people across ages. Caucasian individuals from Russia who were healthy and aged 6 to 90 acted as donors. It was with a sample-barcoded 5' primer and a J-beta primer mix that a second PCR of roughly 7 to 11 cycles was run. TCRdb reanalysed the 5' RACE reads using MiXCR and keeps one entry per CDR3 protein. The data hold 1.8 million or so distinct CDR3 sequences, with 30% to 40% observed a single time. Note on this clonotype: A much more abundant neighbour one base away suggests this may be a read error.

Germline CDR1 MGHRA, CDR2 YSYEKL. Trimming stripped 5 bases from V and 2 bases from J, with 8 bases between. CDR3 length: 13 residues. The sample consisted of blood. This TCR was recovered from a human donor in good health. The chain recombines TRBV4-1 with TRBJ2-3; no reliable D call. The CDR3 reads CASSWAYTDTQYF. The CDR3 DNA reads TGCGCCAGCAGCTGGGCCTACACAGATACGCAGTATTTT.